This entry describes one T cell receptor (beta chain). The specificity of this receptor is unknown. No qualities accompany the bases; no much larger clone lies one base away. Explained via the paper, the treatment or condition label denotes: approximately 18 received Ad26.COV2.S at low or high dose, single or two shots; a few received placebo; per-sample allocation not given. Repertoires of vaccine and placebo recipients were sequenced from samples collected on day 63 after the first injection. In Cohort 1b, about 27 adults aged 18-55 years were enrolled at a single site in Boston, USA, between 29 July and 7 August 2020. As a vaccine, Ad26.COV2.S was a replication-incompetent adenovirus type 26 vector that expressed a prefusion-stabilized SARS-CoV-2 spike protein derived from the original Wuhan strain. From cysteine to phenylalanine, the CDR3 is 12 amino acids long. The entry retains the CDR3 DNA only, 36 bases that are in frame from base 1. The junction carries 12 bases between V and J, which are trimmed by 9 bases and 4 bases respectively. Via the germline V gene, CDR1 is MNHEY and CDR2 SVGAGI.

This entry is derived from a study of Ad26.COV2.S vaccination and SARS-CoV-2 variants (dated by TCRdb to the early 2020s). Context from the whole study: Donors in the vaccine arm were drawn from COV1001, a multicentre, randomized, double-blind, placebo-controlled phase I-IIa trial testing Ad26.COV2.S in healthy adults. The TCR-sequenced set comprised approximately 30 samples: approximately 20 Ad26.COV2.S vaccine recipients, 5 placebo recipients and 8 SARS-CoV-2 convalescent individuals. Participants in the trial were split at random into five groups of five each, receiving low-dose or high-dose Ad26.COV2.S once or twice, or else placebo on both occasions. The specificity and breadth of SARS-CoV-2-reactive T cell receptors after Ad26.COV2.S vaccination were assessed by TCRbeta repertoire sequencing. Dosing of Ad26.COV2.S was intramuscular, at either 5x10^10 or 1x10^11 viral particles, delivered as one shot or as two shots spaced 56 days apart. Investigators did not know the trial group allocation while performing experiments and assessing outcomes. Summary of the overall study and its limitations: The authors noted that total T cell responses may have been underestimated by the TCR breadth and depth analyses. Ad26.COV2.S recipients had higher spike-specific TCR breadth than placebo recipients (P = 0.0014). The study was not powered to compare responses between vaccine doses or regimens. Substantial breadth of spike-specific CD8+ and CD4+ T cell responses was reported after vaccination. Comparable non-spike TCR breadth was observed between vaccine and placebo recipients, consistent with only spike being contained in the vaccine.

The immunoSEQ Assay was the method used to sequence TCRbeta CDR3 regions. After extraction, genomic DNA underwent amplification by bias-controlled multiplex PCR, followed by high-throughput sequencing. In the source study's methods: To quantify the absolute abundance of every unique TCRbeta CDR3 region, sequences were collapsed and filtered. T cell fraction was estimated by normalizing TCRbeta template counts to usable DNA, with usable DNA measured through amplification of reference genes found in all nucleated cells. Repertoire TCRs were annotated as SARS-CoV-2-specific when V gene, CDR3 amino acid sequence and J gene were exactly matched to a known reactive TCR set. The reference SARS-CoV-2 TCR set was obtained from MIRA and was filtered for enrichment in COVID-19-positive ImmuneCODE repertoires, whereby public or cross-reactive TCRs were removed. Based on the MIRA antigens, annotated TCRs were further analysed at the level of specific ORF or position within ORF. Breadth was defined as annotated unique rearrangements over total unique productive rearrangements; depth was the summed frequency of those rearrangements. Two-sided Wilcoxon rank-sum tests were used to compare TCR breadth between groups. In its TCRdb copy, this immuneACCESS table keeps in-frame sequences only and misses some clones. Where compared with another copy, unresolved V genes explain less than half of these, and the others have no known cause. V and J calls and clone size are as listed in that table; D and trimming were resolved from the DNA. This sample comprises 360,000 or so clones, around nine tenths of them detected only once. Of the sample, about 3% falls within the top ten clones.

The chain joins TRBV6-5 to TRBJ1-1; TRBD1 is perhaps the D gene, given 6 matching bases. The specimen was peripheral blood, collected in a trial of Ad26.COV2.S vaccine versus placebo. This clonotype was sampled from a person aged 18-65 years who received the Ad26.COV2.S COVID-19 vaccine or a placebo. The DNA is as follows: TGTGCCAGTTTCAGGGGCGGCACTGAAGCTTTCTTT. The encoded protein is CASFRGGTEAFF.